Following are 9 T cell receptor beta chains from one sample sequenced in a study of T cell responses to AZD1222 COVID-19 vaccine. The table came from immunoSEQ multiplex PCR; TCRdb's copy has only in-frame clones and leaves some out. This repertoire shows some 31,000 clones, roughly 90% found once; its top ten account for around 15%. The source material was peripheral blood, sampled 28 days after the second AZD1222 dose. The receptors here all came from an adult who received the AZD1222 COVID-19 vaccine.

This chain links TRBV19 with TRBJ2-1, with unresolved D. Germline assignment: CDR1 LNHDA and CDR2 SQIVND (reference sequence). V was pared by 9 bases and J by 0 bases, with 12 bases between. CDR3 length: 14 amino acids. CDR3 DNA: TGTGCCAGCCGAAGGGCAGCCTCCTACAATGAGCAGTTCTTC. Translated, it gives CASRRAASYNEQFF.

The V and J genes are TRBV7-9 and TRBJ1-2; 10 bases match TRBD1. The CDR3 sequence is 16 residues long. CDR1 and CDR2 (germline): SEHNR, FQNEAQ (reference sequence). The V gene end was trimmed by 4 bases and the J gene end by 1 base; junction bases not matched to a gene: 6. The CDR3 nucleotides are TGTGCCAGCAGCTCAAGACAGGGGGCCGGTAACTATGGCTACACCTTC. It codes for CASSSRQGAGNYGYTF.

DNA for the CDR3: TGTGCCAGCAGTTTATACCCCCGTGTTGCTGAAGCTTTCTTT. This gives the protein CASSLYPRVAEAFF. The chain employs TRBV27 and TRBJ1-1, with no clear D. This CDR3 region has 14 residues. Deletions cut 1 base from V and 6 bases from J, with 12 bases between. Germline V gives CDR1 MNHEY, CDR2 SMNVEV (reference sequence).

The chain links TRBV6-5 to TRBJ2-3; unclear D gene. Germline V gene sequence: CDR1 MNHEY, CDR2 SVGAGI. The CDR3 totals 15 residues. The germline V and J ends were trimmed by 3 bases and 0 bases, with 10 bases remaining between them. CDR3 sequence reads: CASSYSVRSTDTQYF. The CDR3 nucleotides read TGTGCCAGCAGTTATTCAGTCCGCAGCACAGATACGCAGTATTTT.

This sequence joins TRBV29-1 and TRBJ2-6, with D uncertain. CDR3 length: 13 amino acids. The V gene lost 6 bases and the J gene lost 0 bases, with 6 bases spanning the gap. Germline CDR1 reads SQVTM; CDR2 reads ANQGSEA. CDR3 bases: TGCAGCGTCAGTATCTCTGGGGCCAACGTCCTGACTTTC. This codes for CSVSISGANVLTF.

V gene TRBV5-8 combines with J gene TRBJ2-2, with 10 bases fitting TRBD1. V lost 4 bases to trimming and J lost 3 bases; unmatched junction nucleotides: 6. There are 16 residues in the CDR3. CDR1 is SGHTS, CDR2 YDEGEE, per germline. The CDR3 sequence: CASSIRTGGHTGELFF. The CDR3 bases are TGTGCCAGCAGCATACGGACAGGGGGGCACACCGGGGAGCTGTTTTTT. Filled out from reference TRBV5-8 and TRBJ2-2, the complete variable domain reads EAGVTQSPTHLIKTRGQQATLRCSPISGHTSVYWYQQALGLGLQFLLWYDEGEERNRGNFPPRFSGRQFPNYSSELNVNALELEDSALYLCASSIRTGGHTGELFFGEGSRLTVL.

The chain is built from TRBV3-1 (or the pseudogene TRBV3-2) and TRBJ1-5; D not certain. Germline V gene lookup returns CDR1 LGHDT and CDR2 YNNKEL (reference sequence). V lost 4 bases and J lost 9, with 13 bases in between. CDR3 length equals 13 residues. Here the CDR3 reads CASSPLRVGPQHF. Written as DNA, the CDR3 is TGTGCCAGCAGCCCCCTACGAGTTGGGCCCCAGCATTTT.

This chain links TRBV20-1 with TRBJ1-5; the D is unclear. Looked up from germline, CDR1 is DFQATT and CDR2 is SNEGSKA (reference sequence). This CDR3 is 13 amino acids long. V shed 3 bases and J shed 6 bases, with 12 bases lying between them. CDR3 sequence: CSASGQESQPQHF. The CDR3 nucleotides are TGCAGTGCTAGTGGGCAGGAGAGTCAGCCCCAGCATTTT.

V gene TRBV5-1 combines with J gene TRBJ2-7, with TRBD1 matching 7 bases. The CDR3 extends over 15 amino acids. Trimming removed 4 bases from V and 7 bases from J; junction bases left unmatched: 14. Germline V gene sequence: CDR1 SGHRS, CDR2 YFSETQ. The chain's CDR3 is CASSPQGLGGGEQYF. CDR3 sequence (DNA): TGCGCCAGCAGCCCACAGGGGCTGGGTGGGGGTGAGCAGTACTTC.